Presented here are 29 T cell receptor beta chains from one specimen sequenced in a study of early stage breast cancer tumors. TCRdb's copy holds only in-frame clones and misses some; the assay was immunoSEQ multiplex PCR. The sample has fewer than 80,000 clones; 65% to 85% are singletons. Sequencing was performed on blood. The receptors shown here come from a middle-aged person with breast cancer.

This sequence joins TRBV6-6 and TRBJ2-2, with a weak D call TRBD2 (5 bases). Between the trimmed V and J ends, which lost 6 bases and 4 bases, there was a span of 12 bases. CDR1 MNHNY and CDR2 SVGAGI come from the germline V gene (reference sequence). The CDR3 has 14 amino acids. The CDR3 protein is CASSSGILTGELFF. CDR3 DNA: TGTGCCAGCAGCTCCGGGATACTCACCGGGGAGCTGTTTTTT.

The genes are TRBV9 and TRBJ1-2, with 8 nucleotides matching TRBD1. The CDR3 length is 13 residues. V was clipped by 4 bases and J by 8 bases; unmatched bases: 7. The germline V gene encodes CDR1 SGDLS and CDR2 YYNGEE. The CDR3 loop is CASSRTGIEGYTF. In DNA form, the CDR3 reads TGTGCCAGCAGCCGGACAGGGATCGAGGGCTACACCTTC.

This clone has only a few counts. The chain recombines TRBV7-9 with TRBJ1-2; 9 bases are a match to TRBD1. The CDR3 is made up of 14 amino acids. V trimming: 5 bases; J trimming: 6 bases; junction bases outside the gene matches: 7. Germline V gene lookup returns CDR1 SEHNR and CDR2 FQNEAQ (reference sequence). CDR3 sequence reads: CASSLRTGGDGYTF. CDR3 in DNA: TGTGCCAGCAGCCTCCGAACAGGGGGCGATGGCTACACCTTC.

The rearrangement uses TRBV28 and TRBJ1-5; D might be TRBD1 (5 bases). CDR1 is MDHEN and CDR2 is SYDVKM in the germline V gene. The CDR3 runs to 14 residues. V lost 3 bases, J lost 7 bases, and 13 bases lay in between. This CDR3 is CASSLGGLKQPQHF. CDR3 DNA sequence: TGTGCCAGCAGTTTGGGGGGATTGAAACAGCCCCAGCATTTT.

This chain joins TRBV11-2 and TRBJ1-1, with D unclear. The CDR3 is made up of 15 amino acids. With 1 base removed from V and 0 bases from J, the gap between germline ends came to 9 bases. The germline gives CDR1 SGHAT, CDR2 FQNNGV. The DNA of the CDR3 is TGTGCCAGCAGCTTAGTTGTAGCCATGAACACTGAAGCTTTCTTT. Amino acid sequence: CASSLVVAMNTEAFF.

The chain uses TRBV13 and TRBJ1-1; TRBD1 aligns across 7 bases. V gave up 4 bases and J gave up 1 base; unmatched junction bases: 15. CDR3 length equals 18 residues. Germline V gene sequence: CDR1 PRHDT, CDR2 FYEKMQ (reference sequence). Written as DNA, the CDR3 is TGTGCCAGCAGCTACTTACAGGGGAGGTTAGGTCAGAACACTGAAGCTTTCTTT. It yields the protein CASSYLQGRLGQNTEAFF. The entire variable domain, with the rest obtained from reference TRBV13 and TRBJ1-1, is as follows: AAGVIQSPRHLIKEKRETATLKCYPIPRHDTVYWYQQGPGQDPQFLISFYEKMQSDKGSIPDRFSAQQFSDYHSELNMSSLELGDSALYFCASSYLQGRLGQNTEAFFGQGTRLTVV.

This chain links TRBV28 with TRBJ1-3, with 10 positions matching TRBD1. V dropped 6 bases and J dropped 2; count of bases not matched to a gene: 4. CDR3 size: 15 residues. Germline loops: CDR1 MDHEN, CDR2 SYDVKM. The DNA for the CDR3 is TGTGCCAGCAGCACCGGGACAGGGGCTGGAAACACCATATATTTT. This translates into CASSTGTGAGNTIYF.

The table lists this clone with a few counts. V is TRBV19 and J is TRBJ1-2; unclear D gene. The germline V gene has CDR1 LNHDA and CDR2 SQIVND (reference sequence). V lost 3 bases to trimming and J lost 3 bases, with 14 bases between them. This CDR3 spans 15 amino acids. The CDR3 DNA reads TGTGCCAGTAGTATGGGTAGACCGAGAGACTATGGCTACACCTTC. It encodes CASSMGRPRDYGYTF.

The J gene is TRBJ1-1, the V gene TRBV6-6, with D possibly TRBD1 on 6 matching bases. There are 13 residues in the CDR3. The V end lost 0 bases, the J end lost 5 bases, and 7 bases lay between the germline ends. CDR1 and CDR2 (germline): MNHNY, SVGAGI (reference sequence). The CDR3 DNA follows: TGTGCCAGCAGTTACTCAGGGGGAACTGAAGCTTTCTTT. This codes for CASSYSGGTEAFF.

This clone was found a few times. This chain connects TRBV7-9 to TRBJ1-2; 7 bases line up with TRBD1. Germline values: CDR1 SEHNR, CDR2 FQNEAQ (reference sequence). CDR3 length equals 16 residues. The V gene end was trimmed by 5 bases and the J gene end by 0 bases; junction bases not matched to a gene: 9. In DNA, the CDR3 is TGTGCCAGCAGCGGGGCCGGGACAGAAGCTAACTATGGCTACACCTTC. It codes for CASSGAGTEANYGYTF.

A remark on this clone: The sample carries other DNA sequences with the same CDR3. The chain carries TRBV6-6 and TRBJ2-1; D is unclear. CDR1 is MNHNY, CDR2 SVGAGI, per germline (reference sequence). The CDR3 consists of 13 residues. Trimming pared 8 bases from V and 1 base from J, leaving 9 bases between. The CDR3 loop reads CASRDLSYNEQFF. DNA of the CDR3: TGTGCCAGCCGAGACCTATCCTACAATGAGCAGTTCTTC.

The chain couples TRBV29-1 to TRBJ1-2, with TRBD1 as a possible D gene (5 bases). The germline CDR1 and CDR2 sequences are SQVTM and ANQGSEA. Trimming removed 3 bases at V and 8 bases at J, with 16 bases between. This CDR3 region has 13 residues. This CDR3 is CSVDKVEGEGYTF. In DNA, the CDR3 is TGCAGCGTTGATAAGGTGGAAGGGGAAGGCTACACCTTC.

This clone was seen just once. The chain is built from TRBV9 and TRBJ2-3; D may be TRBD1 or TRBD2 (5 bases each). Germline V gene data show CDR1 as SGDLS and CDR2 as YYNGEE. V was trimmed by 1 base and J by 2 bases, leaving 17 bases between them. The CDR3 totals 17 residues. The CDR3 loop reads CASSVSRERETTDTQYF. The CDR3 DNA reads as TGTGCCAGCAGCGTAAGCAGGGAAAGGGAGACCACAGATACGCAGTATTTT.

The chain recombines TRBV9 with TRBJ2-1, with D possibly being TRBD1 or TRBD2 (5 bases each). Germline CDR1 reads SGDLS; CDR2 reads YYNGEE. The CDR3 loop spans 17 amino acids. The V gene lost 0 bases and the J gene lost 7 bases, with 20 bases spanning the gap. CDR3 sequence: CASSVVDSVGVENEQFF. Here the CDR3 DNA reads TGTGCCAGCAGCGTAGTCGACAGCGTGGGAGTTGAAAATGAGCAGTTCTTC.

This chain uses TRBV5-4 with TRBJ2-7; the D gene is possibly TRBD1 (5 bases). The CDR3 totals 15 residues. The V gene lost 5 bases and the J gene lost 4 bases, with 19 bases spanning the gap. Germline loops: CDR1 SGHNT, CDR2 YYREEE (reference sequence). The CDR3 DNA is TGTGCCAGCAGTCCTTCCACAGGTTCCCTATACGAGCAGTACTTC. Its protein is CASSPSTGSLYEQYF.

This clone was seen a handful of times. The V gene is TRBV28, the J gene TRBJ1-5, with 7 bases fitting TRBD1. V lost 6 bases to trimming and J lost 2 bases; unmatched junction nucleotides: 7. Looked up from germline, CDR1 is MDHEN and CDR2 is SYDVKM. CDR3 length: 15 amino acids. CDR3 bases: TGTGCCAGCAGACTAGACAGGGATCGCAATCAGCCCCAGCATTTT. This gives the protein CASRLDRDRNQPQHF.

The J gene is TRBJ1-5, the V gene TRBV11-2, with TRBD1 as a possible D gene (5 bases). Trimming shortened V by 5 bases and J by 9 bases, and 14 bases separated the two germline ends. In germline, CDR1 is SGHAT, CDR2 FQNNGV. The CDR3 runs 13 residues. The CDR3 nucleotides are TGTGCCAGCAGCGACAGCGTCGAGGGGCCCCAGCATTTT. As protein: CASSDSVEGPQHF. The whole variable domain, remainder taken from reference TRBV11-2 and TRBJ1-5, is EAGVAQSPRYKIIEKRQSVAFWCNPISGHATLYWYQQILGQGPKLLIQFQNNGVVDDSQLPKDRFSAERLKGVDSTLKIQPAKLEDSAVYLCASSDSVEGPQHFGDGTRLSIL.

The CDR3 DNA sequence: TGTGCCAGCTTAACCGGGACTAGCGGGAGTTCCTACGAGCAGTACTTC. It is translated as CASLTGTSGSSYEQYF. V and J are TRBV18 and TRBJ2-7, with 14 positions matching TRBD2. This CDR3 contains 16 residues. Germline trimming cut 7 bases from V and 1 base from J; bases unmatched to any gene: 6. Germline V CDR1 and CDR2: KGHSH, LQKENI.

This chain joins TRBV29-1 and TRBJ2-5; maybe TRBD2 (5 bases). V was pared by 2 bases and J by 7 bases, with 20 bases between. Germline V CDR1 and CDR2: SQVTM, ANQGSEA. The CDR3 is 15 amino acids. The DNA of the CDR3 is TGCAGCGTTGAATACGGGGAAGGTGGCTTGATGACCCAGTACTTC. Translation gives CSVEYGEGGLMTQYF.

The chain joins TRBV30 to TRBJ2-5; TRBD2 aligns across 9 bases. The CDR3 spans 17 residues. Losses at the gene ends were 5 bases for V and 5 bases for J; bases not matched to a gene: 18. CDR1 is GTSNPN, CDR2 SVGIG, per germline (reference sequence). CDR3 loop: CAWGGLRLAGGPETQYF. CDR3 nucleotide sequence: TGTGCCTGGGGGGGACTCCGGCTGGCGGGAGGGCCGGAGACCCAGTACTTC.

The CDR3 DNA reads TGTGCCAGCAGCCCGGGACAGGGTATTGGCGGGGAGCTGTTTTTT. The encoded protein is CASSPGQGIGGELFF. The chain uses TRBV5-4 and TRBJ2-2; TRBD1 agrees at 9 bases. CDR3 length: 15 amino acids. CDR1 and CDR2 from the germline V gene are SGHNT and YYREEE (reference sequence). V shed 4 bases, J shed 7 bases, and the junction held 8 bases outside the gene matches.

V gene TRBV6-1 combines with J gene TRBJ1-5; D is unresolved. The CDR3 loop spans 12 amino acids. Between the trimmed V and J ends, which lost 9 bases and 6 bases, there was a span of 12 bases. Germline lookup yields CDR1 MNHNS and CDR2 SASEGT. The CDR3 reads CASRTGGQPQHF. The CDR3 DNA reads TGTGCCAGTCGGACGGGAGGTCAGCCCCAGCATTTT.

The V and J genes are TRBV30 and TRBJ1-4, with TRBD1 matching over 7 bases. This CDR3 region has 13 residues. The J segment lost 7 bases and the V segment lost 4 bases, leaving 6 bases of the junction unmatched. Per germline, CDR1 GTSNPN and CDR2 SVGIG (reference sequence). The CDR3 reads CAWTYDRVEKLFF. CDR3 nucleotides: TGTGCCTGGACTTACGACAGGGTTGAAAAACTGTTTTTT.

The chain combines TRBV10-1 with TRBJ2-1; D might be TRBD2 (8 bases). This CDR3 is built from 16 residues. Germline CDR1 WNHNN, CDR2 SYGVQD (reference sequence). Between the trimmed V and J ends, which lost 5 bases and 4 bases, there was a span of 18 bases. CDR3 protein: CASSPRGAGGYNEQFF. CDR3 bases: TGCGCCAGCAGTCCCAGGGGGGCGGGAGGTTACAATGAGCAGTTCTTC.

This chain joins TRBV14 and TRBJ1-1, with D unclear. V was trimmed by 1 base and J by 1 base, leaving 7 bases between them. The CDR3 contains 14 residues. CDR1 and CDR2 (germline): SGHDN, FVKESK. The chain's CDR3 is CASSQARGNTEAFF. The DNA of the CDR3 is TGTGCCAGCAGCCAAGCCCGGGGGAACACTGAAGCTTTCTTT. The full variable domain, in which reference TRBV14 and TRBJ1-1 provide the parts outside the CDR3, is EAGVTQFPSHSVIEKGQTVTLRCDPISGHDNLYWYRRVMGKEIKFLLHFVKESKQDESGMPNNRFLAERTGGTYSTLKVQPAELEDSGVYFCASSQARGNTEAFFGQGTRLTVV.

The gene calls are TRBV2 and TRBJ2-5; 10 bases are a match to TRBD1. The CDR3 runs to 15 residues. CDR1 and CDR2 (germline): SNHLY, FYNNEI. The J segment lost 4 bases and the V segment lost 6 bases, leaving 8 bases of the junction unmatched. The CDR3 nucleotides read TGTGCCAGCAGCCCCGGGACAGGGGTAGGAGAGACCCAGTACTTC. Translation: CASSPGTGVGETQYF.

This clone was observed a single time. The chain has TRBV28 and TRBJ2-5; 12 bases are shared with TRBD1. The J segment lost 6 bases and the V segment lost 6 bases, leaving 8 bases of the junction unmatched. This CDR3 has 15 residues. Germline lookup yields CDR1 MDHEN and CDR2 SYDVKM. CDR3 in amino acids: CASSRGTGGIKTQYF. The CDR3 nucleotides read TGTGCCAGCAGCCGAGGGACAGGGGGCATCAAGACCCAGTACTTC. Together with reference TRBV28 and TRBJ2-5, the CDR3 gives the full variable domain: DVKVTQSSRYLVKRTGEKVFLECVQDMDHENMFWYRQDPGLGLRLIYFSYDVKMKEKGDIPEGYSVSREKKERFSLILESASTNQTSMYLCASSRGTGGIKTQYFGPGTRLLVL.

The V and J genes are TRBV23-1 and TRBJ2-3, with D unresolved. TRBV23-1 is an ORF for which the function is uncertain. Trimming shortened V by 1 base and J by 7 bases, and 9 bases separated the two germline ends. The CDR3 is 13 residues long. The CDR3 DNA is TGCGCCAGCAGTCAATTTCCAATTAATACGCAGTATTTT. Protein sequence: CASSQFPINTQYF.

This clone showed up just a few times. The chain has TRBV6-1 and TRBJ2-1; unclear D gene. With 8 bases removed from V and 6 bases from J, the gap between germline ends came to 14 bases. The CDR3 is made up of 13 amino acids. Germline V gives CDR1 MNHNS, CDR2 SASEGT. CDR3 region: CASQRSAANEQFF. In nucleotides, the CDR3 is TGTGCCAGCCAAAGATCTGCTGCCAATGAGCAGTTCTTC.